Listed below are T cell receptor beta chains from one sample, sequenced in a study of OX40 agonist ivuxolimab in advanced cancers. The protocol was immunoSEQ multiplex PCR, while the TCRdb copy is restricted to in-frame clones and leaves out a portion. Here the sample spans roughly 45,000 clones, around four fifths being singletons. This specimen was CD4+ or CD8+ T cells sorted from blood, taken in a trial of the OX40 agonist ivuxolimab. The receptors stem from an adult with an advanced solid tumor such as melanoma, head and neck, liver or kidney cancer. The CDR3 runs from the conserved cysteine through the conserved F or W. Each record gives: V gene, D gene, clone size, J gene, CDR3 DNA, CDR3 protein. The D gene is left open where the match is weak. Clone size is stated in some rows and not others, as once, few, many or a class when expanded.

TRBV11-2,TRBD2,-,TRBJ2-7,TGTGCCAGCACCCCGTCGGGAGGGTACGAGCAGTACTTC,CASTPSGGYEQYF
TRBV10-2,-,-,TRBJ2-3,TGCGCCAGCAGTGCGGGCGGCCTGGGCTTGGATACGCAGTATTTT,CASSAGGLGLDTQYF
TRBV11-3,-,-,TRBJ2-2,TGTGCCAGCACCCAGGGATGGGAGCCGAACACCGGGGAGCTGTTTTTT,CASTQGWEPNTGELFF
TRBV28,TRBD1,-,TRBJ2-5,TGTGCCAGCATAGGCGCGGACAGGGGGAGCCAAGAGACCCAGTACTTC,CASIGADRGSQETQYF
TRBV9,TRBD2,-,TRBJ2-7,TGTGCCAGCAGCGCAAGCGGGACTAGCGGTTACGAGCAGTACTTC,CASSASGTSGYEQYF
TRBV28,TRBD2,-,TRBJ2-7,TGTGCCAGCAGTGGGGGGACTAGCGGATACGAGCAGTACTTC,CASSGGTSGYEQYF
TRBV5-1,-,-,TRBJ2-7,TGCGCCAGCAGCCCGCCCGGCAGGAGCCCCTACGAGCAGTACTTC,CASSPPGRSPYEQYF
TRBV7-3,-,-,TRBJ2-7,TGTGCCAGCAGTGAAACAGAAGGGACTGAGCAGTACTTC,CASSETEGTEQYF
TRBV15,TRBD1,-,TRBJ2-2,TGTGCCACCAGCAGAGAGAGCATAGGGGGCAGCGGGGAGCTGTTTTTT,CATSRESIGGSGELFF
TRBV2,-,few,TRBJ1-1,TGTGCCAGCAGTGAACTGCGGGGGATAGGCACTGAAGCTTTCTTT,CASSELRGIGTEAFF
TRBV6-5,-,-,TRBJ2-1,TGTGCCAGCAGCCCGGGCCTCCATGAGCAGTTCTTC,CASSPGLHEQFF
TRBV4-3,-,-,TRBJ2-5,TGCGCCAGCAGCCAAGGCGTTGTTCGTGAGACCCAGTACTTC,CASSQGVVRETQYF
TRBV6-5,-,-,TRBJ2-2,TGTGCCAGCAGTGACTCGAGGGACACCGGGGAGCTGTTTTTT,CASSDSRDTGELFF
TRBV5-6,-,-,TRBJ2-1,TGTGCCAGCAGCTTGATGGACAATGAGCAGTTCTTC,CASSLMDNEQFF
TRBV5-1,-,-,TRBJ1-2,TGCGCCAGCAGCTTCCCCGGGATTCCTGACTATGGCTACACCTTC,CASSFPGIPDYGYTF
TRBV4-3,-,-,TRBJ2-2,TGCGCCAGCAGCCAAGGCTACAACACCGGGGAGCTGTTTTTT,CASSQGYNTGELFF
TRBV7-2,TRBD2,-,TRBJ2-7,TGTGCCAGCAGCTTTTCCCCCTATAGGAGCGGGGGCCCCTCCTACGAGCAGTACTTC,CASSFSPYRSGGPSYEQYF
TRBV7-2,TRBD1,-,TRBJ2-7,TGTGCCAGCAGCTTATATCCCCCCCGGACCGGGACAGCTACCTACGAGCAGTACTTC,CASSLYPPRTGTATYEQYF
TRBV11-3,-,once,TRBJ2-3,TGTGCCAGCAGCCATCTAGAGGGGCTATTCACAGATACGCAGTATTTT,CASSHLEGLFTDTQYF
TRBV11-3,TRBD1,-,TRBJ2-3,TGTGCCAGCAGCTTTTCCCGGGACAGGAGCACAGATACGCAGTATTTT,CASSFSRDRSTDTQYF
TRBV11-3,-,-,TRBJ2-7,TGTGCCAGCAGCTTAGTCGAGGGGGTCAAGAACGAGCAGTACTTC,CASSLVEGVKNEQYF
TRBV7-2,-,-,TRBJ2-7,TGTGCCAGCAGCCAACCCACCCAGGGACTCCCAAGTTACGAGCAGTACTTC,CASSQPTQGLPSYEQYF
TRBV7-9,TRBD1,once,TRBJ2-5,TGTGCCAACAGTCAGCCGGGACAGGGGCCAGAGACCCAGTACTTC,CANSQPGQGPETQYF
TRBV4-1,TRBD2,once,TRBJ2-1,TGCGCCAGCAGCCAAGTTCCTTTAGCGGGGGGACGAAATGAGCAGTTCTTC,CASSQVPLAGGRNEQFF
TRBV11-2,-,-,TRBJ2-7,TGTGCCAGCAGCGCCTGGACAGTCGACGAGCAGTACTTC,CASSAWTVDEQYF
TRBV10-3,-,once,TRBJ2-1,TGTGCCATCAGTGAGTCTCGGGCAGGCGGGAACAATGAGCAGTTCTTC,CAISESRAGGNNEQFF
TRBV5-5,-,-,TRBJ2-7,TGTGCCAGCACCAAACCGGGCCAAAGCCGGGACGAGCAGTACTTC,CASTKPGQSRDEQYF
TRBV28,-,-,TRBJ2-1,TGTGCCAGCAGTTACACAGCAAGCTCCTACAATGAGCAGTTCTTC,CASSYTASSYNEQFF
TRBV7-9,-,-,TRBJ1-2,TGTGCCAGCAGCTCAGACGGTAGCTATGGCTACACCTTC,CASSSDGSYGYTF
TRBV6-5,-,-,TRBJ1-1,TGTGCCAGCAGTTTAGGGGGTTCGGACACTGAAGCTTTCTTT,CASSLGGSDTEAFF
TRBV2,-,-,TRBJ2-7,TGTGCCAGCAGTGACACCTACGAGCAGTACTTC,CASSDTYEQYF
TRBV28,-,-,TRBJ2-7,TGTGCCGGTGGGGCGAGCTCCTACGAGCAGTACTTC,CAGGASSYEQYF
TRBV5-6,-,-,TRBJ1-2,TGTGCCAGCAGCCGAGGGCAGGTCTATGGCTACACCTTC,CASSRGQVYGYTF
TRBV27,TRBD2,-,TRBJ2-7,TGTGCCAGCAGTCTGACCACCCCGGGACTAGCGAGGGGTTACGAGCAGTACTTC,CASSLTTPGLARGYEQYF
TRBV6-1,-,-,TRBJ2-7,TGTGCCAGCACCGAAGGCTACGAGCAGTACTTC,CASTEGYEQYF
TRBV5-5,-,-,TRBJ2-3,TGTGCCAGCAGCTCCCAAGATACGCAGTATTTT,CASSSQDTQYF
TRBV15,-,-,TRBJ2-7,TGTGCCACCAGCAGAGATTCGAGGGACGAGCAGTACTTC,CATSRDSRDEQYF
TRBV6-6,TRBD1,-,TRBJ2-7,TGTGCCAGCAGTTACTCACCGGACAGGAAGTTCAACGAGCAGTACTTC,CASSYSPDRKFNEQYF
TRBV6-1,-,-,TRBJ1-2,TGTGCCAGCAGTGAATATCCCTCCGGGCCGGAAGGCTACACCTTC,CASSEYPSGPEGYTF
TRBV7-2,-,-,TRBJ1-1,TGTGCCAGCAGCTTAGTGGTGTCGGGCGCTGAAGCTTTCTTT,CASSLVVSGAEAFF
TRBV5-5,TRBD1,-,TRBJ1-5,TGTGCCAGCAGCTCCCTACCCACTTCCGGGACAGAGGATCAGCCCCAGCATTTT,CASSSLPTSGTEDQPQHF
TRBV28,-,once,TRBJ2-7,TGTGCCAGCAGTTCCCTTAGACAGGGAGGAAACGAGCAGTACTTC,CASSSLRQGGNEQYF
TRBV2,TRBD2,-,TRBJ2-5,TGTGCCAGCAGTGCAGCCGCGGGAGGGGGTGGACTGCTCCAAGAGACCCAGTACTTC,CASSAAAGGGGLLQETQYF
TRBV7-9,-,-,TRBJ2-3,TGTGCCAGCACCCTCAGCCGAGATACGCAGTATTTT,CASTLSRDTQYF
TRBV12-5,TRBD1,-,TRBJ2-7,TGTGCTAGTGGTTGCCCGGGACAGGGGGCCCACGAGCAGTACTTC,CASGCPGQGAHEQYF
TRBV27,-,-,TRBJ2-7,TGTGCCAGCACCCACAGGGAATTTCACCTCACCTACGAGCAGTACTTC,CASTHREFHLTYEQYF
TRBV27,-,-,TRBJ2-7,TGTGCCAGCAGTTTCCTCCCTCTAGGCTACGAGCAGTACTTC,CASSFLPLGYEQYF
TRBV19,TRBD2,-,TRBJ2-5,TGTGCCAGTAGTATAGATCGGGGTAGCGGGGTCGAGACCCAGTACTTC,CASSIDRGSGVETQYF
TRBV27,-,-,TRBJ2-1,TGTGCCAGCAGTCTCAACAATGAGCAGTTCTTC,CASSLNNEQFF
TRBV19,-,-,TRBJ2-7,TGTGCCAGTAGTATACAAGTCGTGGTCGGGACCAACCCCTACGAGCAGTACTTC,CASSIQVVVGTNPYEQYF
TRBV5-4,-,-,TRBJ2-1,TGTGCCAGCAAGGTGGGGCAGGAAGAGTTCTTC,CASKVGQEEFF